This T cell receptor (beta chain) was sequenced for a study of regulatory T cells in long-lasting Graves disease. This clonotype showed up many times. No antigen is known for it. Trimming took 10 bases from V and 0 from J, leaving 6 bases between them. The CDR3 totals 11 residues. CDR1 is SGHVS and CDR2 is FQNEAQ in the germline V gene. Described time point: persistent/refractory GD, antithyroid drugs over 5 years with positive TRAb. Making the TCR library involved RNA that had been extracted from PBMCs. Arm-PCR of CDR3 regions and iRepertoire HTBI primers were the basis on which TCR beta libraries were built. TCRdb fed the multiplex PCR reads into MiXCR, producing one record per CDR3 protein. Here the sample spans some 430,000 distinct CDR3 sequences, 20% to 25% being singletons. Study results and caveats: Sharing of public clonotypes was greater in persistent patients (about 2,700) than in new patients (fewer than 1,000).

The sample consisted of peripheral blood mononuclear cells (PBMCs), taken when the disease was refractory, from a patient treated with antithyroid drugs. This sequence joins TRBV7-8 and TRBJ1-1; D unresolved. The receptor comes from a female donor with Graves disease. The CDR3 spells CATIMNTEAFF. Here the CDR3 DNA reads TGTGCCACCATTATGAACACTGAAGCTTTCTTT.